This T cell receptor (beta chain) came from a study of post-analysis software for immune sequencing data. The study, taken as a whole, reports: The five TRBV segments detected at higher frequency in patients than in controls included TRBV5-6, TRBV5-1 and TRBV20-1.

Trimming left V 0 bases short and J 8 bases short, with 16 bases between. The CDR3 is 15 amino acids. Germline V gives CDR1 MNHNY, CDR2 SVGAGI (reference sequence). Unique-molecular-identifier-tagged TCR beta cDNA libraries were used. TCRdb ran MiXCR on the PCR reads and lists one entry per CDR3 protein. The sample lists around 190,000 distinct CDR3 sequences, roughly 28% occurring once. In the case of this clonotype: Its antigen is currently unknown.

V gene TRBV6-6 combines with J gene TRBJ1-2; no clear D gene. The receptor's source is a girl aged 2 to 17 with multiple sclerosis. The sequencing input was blood. CDR3 sequence reads: CASSYSTNPGTGYTF. The CDR3 bases are TGTGCCAGCAGTTACTCGACCAACCCCGGAACGGGCTACACCTTC.